Listed below are T cell receptor beta chains from one sample, sequenced in a study of long-term antiretroviral therapy in people with HIV. The assay was immunoSEQ multiplex PCR, and TCRdb's table has in-frame clones only and misses some. The repertoire has 21,000 or so clones, 85% to 90% of them found once; the top ten carry 3.5%. The sample was unsorted PBMCs, taken 2.3 years after starting antiretroviral therapy. The receptors here all came from a man aged 55 to 70 with HIV. Both conserved end residues are part of each CDR3.

length | V | CDR3
18 | TRBV18 | CASSPLRTGNANTGELFF
15 | TRBV7-2 | CASRTTGTDYNEQFF
12 | TRBV11-2 | CASSHGAYEQYF
16 | TRBV11-2 | CASSLDRLAGSETQYF
18 | TRBV12-5 | CASGLVQVQGAPNNEQFF
14 | TRBV6-5 | CASSHRAGGTEAFF
10 | TRBV5-1 | CASSLVSGHF
16 | TRBV6-5 | CASSYSNAGPNSPLHF
16 | TRBV7-8 | CASSLAGRYSNQPQHF
15 | TRBV5-1 | CASSEGTSGQETQYF
14 | TRBV7-9 | CASSARTITDTQYF
14 | TRBV30 | CAWGQENSNQPQHF
14 | TRBV19 | CASKVGPGNYGYTF
14 | TRBV5-4 | CASSLGVRWTEAFF
17 | TRBV7-8 | CASSQGRAGTSYNEQFF
14 | TRBV14 | CASSPKTGYYEQYF
15 | TRBV7-2 | CASSPSTRTGGEAFF
15 | TRBV5-1 | CASSLLGISVYEQYF
15 | TRBV27 | CASSLALGGIYGYTF
12 | TRBV19 | CASAGQGYGYTF
17 | TRBV19 | CASSALDGTYSNQPQHF
15 | TRBV5-1 | CASSIQGTGANVLTF
16 | TRBV5-1 | CASSLVGGTFTGELFF
16 | TRBV10-3 | CAISERTSGGAYEQYF
17 | TRBV18 | CASSPTGTGRYNQPQHF
14 | TRBV7-9 | CASSFWRGGGTQYF
16 | TRBV4-3 | CASSQDDRAGTGELFF
12 | TRBV30 | CAWTSGIEPQHF
15 | TRBV5-6 | CASSPRSGSIHEQFF
14 | TRBV7-2 | CASSSSGPPYEQYF
16 | TRBV11-2 | CASSLAPWGGFAEAFF
16 | TRBV2 | CASSEWLGQGNRALHF
13 | TRBV10-2 | CASSEGGPEEQYF
14 | TRBV7-3 | CASSPGGLASEQFF
12 | TRBV6-1 | CASNRGENTQYF
16 | TRBV5-1 | CASSRPTGANTGELFF
12 | TRBV9 | CASSASGGEQYF
13 | TRBV30 | CAWSVSGLYEQYF
17 | TRBV7-9 | CASSLTTGMGFTDTQYF
12 | TRBV2 | CASRGDDNEQFF
14 | TRBV5-1 | CASSLESQNTEAFF
15 | TRBV10-3 | CAISGTRGRQETQYF
15 | TRBV11-2 | CASSLVFPNTDTQYF
13 | TRBV29-1 | CSVFSRVNNEQFF
13 | TRBV19 | CASSIGRVTEAFF
14 | TRBV2 | CASSTRGQAGELFF
16 | TRBV28 | CASNMKEGQGGYEQYF
15 | TRBV6-5 | CASSSWDRLGEKLFF
13 | TRBV18 | CASSPDRIYGYTF
12 | TRBV7-9 | CASSYQTSEQYF
14 | TRBV18 | CASSPPGRGYEQYF